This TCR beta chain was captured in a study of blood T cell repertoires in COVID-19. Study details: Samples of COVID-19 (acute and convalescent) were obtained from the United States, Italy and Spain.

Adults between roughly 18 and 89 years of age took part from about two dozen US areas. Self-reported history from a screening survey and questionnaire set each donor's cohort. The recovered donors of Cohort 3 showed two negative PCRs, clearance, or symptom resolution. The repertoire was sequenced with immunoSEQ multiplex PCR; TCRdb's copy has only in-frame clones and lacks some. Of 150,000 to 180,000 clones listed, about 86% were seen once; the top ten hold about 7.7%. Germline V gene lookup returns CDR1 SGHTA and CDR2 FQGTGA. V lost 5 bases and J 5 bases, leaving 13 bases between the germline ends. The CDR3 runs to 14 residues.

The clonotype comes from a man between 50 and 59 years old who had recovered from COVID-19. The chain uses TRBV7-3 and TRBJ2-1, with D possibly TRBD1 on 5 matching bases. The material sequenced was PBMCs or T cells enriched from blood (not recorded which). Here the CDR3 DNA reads TGTGCCAGCAGCCGAAACCCCAGGGACAATGAGCAGTTCTTC. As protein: CASSRNPRDNEQFF.